Each of the 11 T cell receptor beta chains below was sequenced from the same sample in a study of blood T cell repertoires in COVID-19. Sequencing used immunoSEQ multiplex PCR; TCRdb keeps in-frame clones, though not all of them. The table includes 90,000 to 100,000 clones, about 86% detected once. The sample taken for sequencing was peripheral blood. The origin of the receptors is a man between 60 and 75 years old with acute or convalescent COVID-19.

The rearrangement uses TRBV5-1 and TRBJ2-1; maybe TRBD2 (7 bases). The CDR3 is made up of 17 amino acids. Germline loops: CDR1 SGHRS, CDR2 YFSETQ. V was clipped by 6 bases and J by 4 bases, with 23 bases between them. The CDR3 DNA is TGCGCCAGCACCCCGTCCTCGGGGGGCTCCTTTTACAATGAGCAGTTCTTC. This sequence encodes CASTPSSGGSFYNEQFF.

The rearrangement joins TRBV9 to TRBJ2-3; 9 bases are shared with TRBD2. The CDR3 is 16 residues long. Per germline, CDR1 SGDLS and CDR2 YYNGEE. J gave up 1 base and V 0 bases, and 3 bases lay outside the gene matches. The CDR3 DNA is TGTGCCAGCAGCGTAGAGGCTAGCGGGGGCACAGATACGCAGTATTTT. It is translated as CASSVEASGGTDTQYF.

The chain couples TRBV28 to TRBJ1-1; the match to TRBD1 covers 10 bases. The ends lost 6 bases at V and 3 bases at J; junction bases unmatched: 7. CDR1 and CDR2 from the germline V gene are MDHEN and SYDVKM. The CDR3 runs 15 residues. The CDR3 is CASSPGTGAYTEAFF. DNA for the CDR3: TGTGCCAGCAGCCCAGGGACAGGGGCGTACACTGAAGCTTTCTTT.

This rearrangement joins TRBV15 to TRBJ1-5; unclear D gene. Trimming cost V 0 bases and J 7 bases, with 13 bases left between them. Germline CDR1 and CDR2: LNHNV and YYDKDF (reference sequence). The CDR3 totals 15 residues. The DNA of the CDR3 is TGTGCCACCAGCAGAGATCGCGGTTTACGCCAGCCCCAGCATTTT. Its protein is CATSRDRGLRQPQHF.

This chain connects TRBV15 to TRBJ2-1; D remains ambiguous. The germline V and J ends were trimmed by 0 bases and 8 bases, with 17 bases remaining between them. Germline CDR1 and CDR2: LNHNV and YYDKDF (reference sequence). This CDR3 spans 16 amino acids. The CDR3 reads CATSRDPLFGQDEQFF. CDR3 in DNA: TGTGCCACCAGCAGAGACCCCCTTTTCGGCCAGGATGAGCAGTTCTTC.

J is TRBJ2-1 and V is TRBV27; 8 bases are a match to TRBD1. The ends lost 5 bases at V and 6 bases at J; junction bases unmatched: 12. This CDR3 spans 16 amino acids. Germline CDR1 reads MNHEY; CDR2 reads SMNVEV (reference sequence). DNA for the CDR3: TGTGCCAGCAGTACCTCCGGGACAGGAGTTTCCAATGAGCAGTTCTTC. It codes for CASSTSGTGVSNEQFF.

In nucleotides, the CDR3 is TGTGCCAGCAGCTTGATGGGCAGCCATGGCAATGAGCAGTTCTTC. Encoded protein: CASSLMGSHGNEQFF. V is TRBV5-5 and J is TRBJ2-1; unclear D gene. The ends were cut back, 1 base at V and 6 bases at J, with 14 bases in the middle. Germline V gives CDR1 SGHKS, CDR2 YYEKEE (reference sequence). This CDR3 contains 15 residues.

This clone showed up just once. The CDR3 reads CASSFGVYGYTF. Here the CDR3 DNA reads TGTGCCAGCAGCTTCGGTGTCTATGGCTACACCTTC. The chain employs TRBV12-3 or TRBV12-4 and TRBJ1-2, with no clear D. With 6 bases removed from V and 4 bases from J, the gap between germline ends came to 9 bases. This CDR3 is 12 amino acids long.

The chain is built from TRBV6-2 or TRBV6-3 and TRBJ1-5; 7 nucleotides match TRBD1. V trimming: 6 bases; J trimming: 6 bases; junction bases outside the gene matches: 11. From germline, CDR1 is MNHEY and CDR2 SVGEGT. This CDR3 is built from 15 residues. CDR3 sequence reads: CASSPGQLRSQPQHF. The CDR3 DNA is TGTGCCAGCAGCCCGGGACAGCTTAGGAGTCAGCCCCAGCATTTT.

V gene TRBV4-3 combines with J gene TRBJ2-2; a weak D match, TRBD2 (5 bases). CDR3 length equals 16 residues. The germline V gene encodes CDR1 LGHNA and CDR2 YSLEER. V was clipped by 2 bases and J by 6 bases, with 16 bases between them. The CDR3: CASSQFQLEVPGELFF. For the CDR3, the DNA is TGCGCCAGCAGCCAATTTCAACTAGAGGTCCCCGGGGAGCTGTTTTTT.

The chain uses TRBV24-1 and TRBJ2-7, with 7 bases lining up with TRBD1. The CDR3 totals 13 residues. V shed 12 bases and J 2 bases; nucleotides not matched to a gene: 9. Germline V gene data show CDR1 as KGHDR and CDR2 as SFDVKD. The CDR3 DNA is TGTGCCCCTCTTGGGGACAGAGCCTACGAGCAGTACGTC. Protein: CAPLGDRAYEQYV.